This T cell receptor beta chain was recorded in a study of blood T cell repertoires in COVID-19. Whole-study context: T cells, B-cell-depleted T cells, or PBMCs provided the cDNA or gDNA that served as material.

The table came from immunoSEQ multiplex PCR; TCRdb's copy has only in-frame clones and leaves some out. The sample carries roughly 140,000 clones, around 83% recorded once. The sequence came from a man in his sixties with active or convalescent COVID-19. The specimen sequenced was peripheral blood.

CDR3 nucleotides: TGCGCCAGCAGCCGAATGACAGGGCGCACAGGGAACACTGAAGCTTTCTTT. Its translation is CASSRMTGRTGNTEAFF. V usage is TRBV5-1 and J usage is TRBJ1-1, with 7 bases fitting TRBD1. Germline assignment: CDR1 SGHRS and CDR2 YFSETQ. V shed 4 bases, J shed 1 base, and the junction held 13 bases outside the gene matches. The length of the CDR3 is 17 residues.